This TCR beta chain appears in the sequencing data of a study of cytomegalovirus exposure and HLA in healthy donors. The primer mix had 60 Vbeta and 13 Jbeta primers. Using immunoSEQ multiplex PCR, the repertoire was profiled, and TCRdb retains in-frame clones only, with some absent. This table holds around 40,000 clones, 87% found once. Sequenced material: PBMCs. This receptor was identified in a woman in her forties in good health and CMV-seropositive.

This CDR3 reads CASIVNRNTEAFF. CDR3 in DNA: TGTGCCAGCATCGTTAATAGGAACACTGAAGCTTTCTTT. The gene calls are TRBV28 and TRBJ1-1; D is undetermined. The CDR3 is 13 residues long. Germline CDR1 MDHEN, CDR2 SYDVKM. Trimming took 7 bases from V and 1 from J, leaving 10 bases between them. The full variable domain, with the rest looked up from reference TRBV28 and TRBJ1-1, is DVKVTQSSRYLVKRTGEKVFLECVQDMDHENMFWYRQDPGLGLRLIYFSYDVKMKEKGDIPEGYSVSREKKERFSLILESASTNQTSMYLCASIVNRNTEAFFGQGTRLTVV.